This T cell receptor (beta chain) was observed in a study of regulatory T cells in long-lasting Graves disease. Across the study: Positivity for TSH receptor antibodies plus over 5 years of antithyroid drugs meant persistent Graves' disease. Study-wide results and limits: Under persistent disease, TRBV28, TRBJ1-2 and TRBJ2-5 were used preferentially.

Remarks on this clonotype: The antigen remains undetermined.

Time point reported: persistent/refractory GD, antithyroid drugs over 5 years with positive TRAb. PBMC RNA was the source of the TCR library. Germline loops: CDR1 LNHDA, CDR2 SQIVND (reference sequence). This CDR3 spans 14 amino acids. The V gene end was trimmed by 3 bases and the J gene end by 11 bases; junction bases not matched to a gene: 12. CDR3 regions were amplified by Arm-PCR using iRepertoire HTBI primers to build TCR beta libraries. MiXCR, run by TCRdb on the multiplex PCR reads, gives a single entry per CDR3 protein. The sample has some 470,000 distinct CDR3 sequences; about 22% are singletons.

This sequence originates from a female donor with Graves disease. The chain employs TRBV19 and TRBJ1-1; 7 bases are shared with TRBD1. This specimen was peripheral blood mononuclear cells (PBMCs), taken when the disease was refractory, from a patient treated with antithyroid drugs. The CDR3 DNA is TGTGCCAGTAGTATCGCCTATGAGCAGGGGGACGCTTTCTTT. Amino acid sequence: CASSIAYEQGDAFF.